This note documents a single TCR beta chain sequence. The authors' processing: Nucleated cell number was recorded as an estimate derived from reference gene primer amplification. Some clones are missing from TCRdb's copy, which holds only in-frame ones; the method was immunoSEQ multiplex PCR. The V and J calls and clone size are taken from that table; D and trimming were inferred from the DNA. The table shows about 40,000 clones, with around 83% occurring only once. The sample comes from a study of blood T cell repertoires in COVID-19. Study-level background: Sites in the United States, Italy and Spain provided acute and convalescent COVID-19 samples. In each case, the material was cDNA or gDNA derived from T cells, B-cell-depleted T cells, or PBMCs.

Germline V gene sequence: CDR1 SGHDT, CDR2 YYEEEE. The CDR3 loop spans 16 amino acids. Trimming removed 0 bases from V and 0 bases from J; junction bases left unmatched: 3. The specimen sequenced was peripheral blood. This sequence joins TRBV5-6 and TRBJ1-3, with TRBD1 identical over 7 bases. The clonotype was recovered from a human donor with acute or convalescent COVID-19. The donor label of this sample is uncertain. CDR3 in DNA: TGTGCCAGCAGCTTGGTTGGACAGGTCTCTGGAAACACCATATATTTT. It specifies CASSLVGQVSGNTIYF.